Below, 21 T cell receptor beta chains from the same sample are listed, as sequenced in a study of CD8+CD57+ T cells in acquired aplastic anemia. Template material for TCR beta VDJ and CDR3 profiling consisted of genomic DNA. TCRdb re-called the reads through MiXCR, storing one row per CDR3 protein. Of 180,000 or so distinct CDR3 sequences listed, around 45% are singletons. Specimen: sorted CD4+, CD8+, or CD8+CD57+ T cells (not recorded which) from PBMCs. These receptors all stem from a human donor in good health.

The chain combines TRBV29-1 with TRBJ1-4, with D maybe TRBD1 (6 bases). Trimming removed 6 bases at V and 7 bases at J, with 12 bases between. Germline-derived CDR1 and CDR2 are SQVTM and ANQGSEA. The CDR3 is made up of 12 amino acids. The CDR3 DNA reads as TGCAGCGTCGAGGGGGGGAGTGAAAAACTGTTTTTT. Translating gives CSVEGGSEKLFF.

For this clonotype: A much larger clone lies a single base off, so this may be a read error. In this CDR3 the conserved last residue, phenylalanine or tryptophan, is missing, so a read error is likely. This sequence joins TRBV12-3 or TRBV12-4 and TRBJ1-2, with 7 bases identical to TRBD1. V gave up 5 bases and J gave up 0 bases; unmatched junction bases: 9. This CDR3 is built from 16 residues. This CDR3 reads CASSPRGGEANYGYTL. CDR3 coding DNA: TGTGCCAGCAGTCCCAGGGGGGGGGAGGCTAACTATGGCTACACCCTC.

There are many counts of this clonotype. The CDR3 DNA reads TGTGCCAGTAGTATAGATGTGGGAGCTGGGGCCAACGTCCTGACTTTC. The encoded protein is CASSIDVGAGANVLTF. The rearrangement joins TRBV19 to TRBJ2-6; D may be TRBD2 (5 bases). The germline V gene has CDR1 LNHDA and CDR2 SQIVND (reference sequence). V lost 0 bases, J lost 2 bases, and 8 bases lay in between. The CDR3 is made up of 16 amino acids.

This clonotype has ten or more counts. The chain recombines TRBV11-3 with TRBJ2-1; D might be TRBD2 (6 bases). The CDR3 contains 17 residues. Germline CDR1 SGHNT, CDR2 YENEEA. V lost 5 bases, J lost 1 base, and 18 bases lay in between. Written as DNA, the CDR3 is TGTGCCAGCAGCCGAGGGCGGGGAGGACGTTCCTACAATGAGCAGTTCTTC. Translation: CASSRGRGGRSYNEQFF.

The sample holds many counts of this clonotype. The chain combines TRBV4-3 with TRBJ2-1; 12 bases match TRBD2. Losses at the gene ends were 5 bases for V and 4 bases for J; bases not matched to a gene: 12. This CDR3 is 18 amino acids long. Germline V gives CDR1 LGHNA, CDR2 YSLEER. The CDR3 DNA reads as TGCGCCAGCAGCAGACTAGCGGGAGTAGGTCCGGGATACAATGAGCAGTTCTTC. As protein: CASSRLAGVGPGYNEQFF.

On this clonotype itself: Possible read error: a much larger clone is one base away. The CDR3 DNA follows: TGCGCCAGTTGGCCCCGACCGGGTTCCAGCTCCTACGAGCAGTACTTC. Protein product: CASWPRPGSSSYEQYF. This chain links TRBV5-1 with TRBJ2-7; D remains ambiguous. Between the trimmed V and J ends, which lost 8 bases and 0 bases, there was a span of 21 bases. Germline CDR1 is SGHRS and CDR2 is YFSETQ. This CDR3 has 16 residues.

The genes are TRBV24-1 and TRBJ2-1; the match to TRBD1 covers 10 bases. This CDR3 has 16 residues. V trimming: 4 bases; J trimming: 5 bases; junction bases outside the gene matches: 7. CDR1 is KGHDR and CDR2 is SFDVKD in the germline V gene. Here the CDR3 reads CATSDYDRGRNNEQFF. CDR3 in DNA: TGTGCCACCAGTGACTACGACAGGGGGCGAAACAATGAGCAGTTCTTC.

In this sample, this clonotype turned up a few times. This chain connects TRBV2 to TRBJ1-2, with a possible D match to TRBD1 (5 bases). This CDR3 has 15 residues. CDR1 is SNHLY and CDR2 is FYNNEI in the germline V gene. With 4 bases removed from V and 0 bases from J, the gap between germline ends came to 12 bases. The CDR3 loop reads CASSAPGRTNYGYTF. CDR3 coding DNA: TGTGCCAGCAGTGCACCAGGGAGGACTAACTATGGCTACACCTTC.

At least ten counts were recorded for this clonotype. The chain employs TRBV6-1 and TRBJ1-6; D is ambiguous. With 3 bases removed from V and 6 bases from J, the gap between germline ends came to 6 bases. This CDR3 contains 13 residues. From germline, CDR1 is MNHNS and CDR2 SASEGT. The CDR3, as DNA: TGTGCCAGCAGTGACAGTGGTAATTCACCCCTCCACTTT. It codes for CASSDSGNSPLHF.

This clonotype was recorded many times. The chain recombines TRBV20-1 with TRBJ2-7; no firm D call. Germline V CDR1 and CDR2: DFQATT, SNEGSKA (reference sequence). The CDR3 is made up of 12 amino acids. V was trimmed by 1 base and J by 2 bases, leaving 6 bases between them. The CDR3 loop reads CSARAITYEQYF. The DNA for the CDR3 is TGCAGTGCTAGAGCTATAACCTACGAGCAGTACTTC.

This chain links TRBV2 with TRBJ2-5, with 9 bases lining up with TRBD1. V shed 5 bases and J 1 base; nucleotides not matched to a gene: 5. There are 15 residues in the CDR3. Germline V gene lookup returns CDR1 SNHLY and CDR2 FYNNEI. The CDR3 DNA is TGTGCCAGCAGTCAACAGGGGGCGTCCCAAGAGACCCAGTACTTC. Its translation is CASSQQGASQETQYF.

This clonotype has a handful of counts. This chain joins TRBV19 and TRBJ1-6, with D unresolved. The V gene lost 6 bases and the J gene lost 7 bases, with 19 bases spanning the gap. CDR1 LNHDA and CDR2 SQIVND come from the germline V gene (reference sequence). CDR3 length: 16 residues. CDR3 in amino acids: CASRWQDYDLNSPLHF. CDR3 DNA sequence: TGTGCCAGTAGGTGGCAGGACTACGATTTGAATTCACCCCTCCACTTT.

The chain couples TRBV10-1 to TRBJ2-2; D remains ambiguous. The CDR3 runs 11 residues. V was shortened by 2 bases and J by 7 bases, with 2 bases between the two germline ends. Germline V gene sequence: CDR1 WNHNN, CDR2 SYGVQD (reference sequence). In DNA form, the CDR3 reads TGCGCCAGCAGTGAGGACGGGGAGCTGTTTTTT. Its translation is CASSEDGELFF.

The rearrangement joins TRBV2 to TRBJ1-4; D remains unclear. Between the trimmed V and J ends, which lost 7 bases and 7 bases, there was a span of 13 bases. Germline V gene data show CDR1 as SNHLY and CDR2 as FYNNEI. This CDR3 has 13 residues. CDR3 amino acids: CASNQGQGEKLFF. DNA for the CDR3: TGTGCCAGCAATCAAGGGCAAGGTGAAAAACTGTTTTTT. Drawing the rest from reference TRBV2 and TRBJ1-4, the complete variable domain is EPEVTQTPSHQVTQMGQEVILRCVPISNHLYFYWYRQILGQKVEFLVSFYNNEISEKSEIFDDQFSVERPDGSNFTLKIRSTKLEDSAMYFCASNQGQGEKLFFGSGTQLSVL.

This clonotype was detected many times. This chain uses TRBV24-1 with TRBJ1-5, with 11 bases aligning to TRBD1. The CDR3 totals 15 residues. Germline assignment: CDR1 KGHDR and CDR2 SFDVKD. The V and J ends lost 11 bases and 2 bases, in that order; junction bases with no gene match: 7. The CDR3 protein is CARTGGQWRNQPQHF. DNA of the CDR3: TGTGCCAGGACAGGGGGCCAGTGGCGCAATCAGCCCCAGCATTTT.

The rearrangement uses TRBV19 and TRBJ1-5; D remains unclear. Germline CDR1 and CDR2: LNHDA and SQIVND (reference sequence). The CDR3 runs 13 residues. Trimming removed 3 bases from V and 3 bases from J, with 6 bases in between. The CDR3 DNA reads TGTGCCAGTAGTATTGTGGACAATCAGCCCCAGCATTTT. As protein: CASSIVDNQPQHF.

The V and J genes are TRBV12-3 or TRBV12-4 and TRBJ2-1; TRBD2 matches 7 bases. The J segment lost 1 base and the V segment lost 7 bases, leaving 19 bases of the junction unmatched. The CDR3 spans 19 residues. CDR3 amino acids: CASKPLLGGSPTSYNEQFF. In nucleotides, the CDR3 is TGTGCCAGCAAACCCCTCTTGGGCGGGAGCCCCACTTCCTACAATGAGCAGTTCTTC.

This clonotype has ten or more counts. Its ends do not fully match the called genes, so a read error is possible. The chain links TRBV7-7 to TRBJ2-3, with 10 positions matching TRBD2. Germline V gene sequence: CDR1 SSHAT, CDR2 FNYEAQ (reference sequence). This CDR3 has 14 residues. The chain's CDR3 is CASSLTSGPDTQYF. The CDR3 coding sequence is TGTGCTAGCAGCTTGACTAGCGGGCCAGATACGCAGTATTTT.

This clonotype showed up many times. In DNA form, the CDR3 reads TGTGCCAGCAGTGTACAATCGGCCAGCACAGATACGCAGTATTTT. This translates into CASSVQSASTDTQYF. The rearrangement joins TRBV6-1 to TRBJ2-3; no definite D call. This CDR3 region has 15 residues. Trimming left V 4 bases short and J 0 bases short, with 11 bases between. Germline values: CDR1 MNHNS, CDR2 SASEGT.

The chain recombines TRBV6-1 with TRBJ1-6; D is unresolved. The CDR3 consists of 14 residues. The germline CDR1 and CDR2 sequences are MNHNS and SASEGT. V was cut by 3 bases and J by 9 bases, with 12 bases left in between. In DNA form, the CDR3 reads TGTGCCAGCAGTGAGATCGATATACCTTCACCCCTCCACTTT. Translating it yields CASSEIDIPSPLHF.

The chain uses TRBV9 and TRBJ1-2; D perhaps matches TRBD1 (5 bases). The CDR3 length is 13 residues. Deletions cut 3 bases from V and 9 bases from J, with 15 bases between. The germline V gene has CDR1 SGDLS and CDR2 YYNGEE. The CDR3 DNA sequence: TGTGCCAGCAGCGCCGCCGGGGGGAATAGCTACACCTTC. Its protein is CASSAAGGNSYTF.